This TCR beta chain was sequenced in a study of OX40 agonist ivuxolimab in advanced cancers. Turning to the study itself: Prior anti-PD-1, anti-PD-L1 or anti-CTLA-4 therapy was allowed; approximately 40% had some.

Remarks on this clone: Its specificity is unknown.

Study outcomes and limitations: Expanded clones were, on average, more numerous among CD8+ T cells than CD4+.

V was cut by 4 bases and J by 6 bases, with 9 bases left in between. Germline CDR1 reads SEHNR; CDR2 reads FQNEAQ (reference sequence). This CDR3 has 13 amino acids. The repertoire was sequenced with immunoSEQ multiplex PCR; TCRdb's copy has only in-frame clones and lacks some. Among approximately 86,000 clones listed, roughly 88% were seen once. Sequencing used CD4+ or CD8+ T cells sorted from blood, obtained in a trial of the OX40 agonist ivuxolimab. This clonotype was sampled from an adult with an advanced solid tumor such as melanoma, head and neck, liver or kidney cancer. The chain is built from TRBV7-9 and TRBJ2-2; D possibly corresponds to TRBD1 (6 bases). The CDR3 region is CASSSTGPGELFF. As DNA, the CDR3 is TGTGCCAGCAGCTCCACAGGGCCCGGGGAGCTGTTTTTT.